Below are 2 T cell receptor beta chains sequenced from a single sample in a study of T cells after yellow fever vaccination. In TCRdb, the 5' RACE reads were re-called with MiXCR into one record per CDR3 protein. This sample carries 250,000 to 400,000 distinct CDR3 sequences, roughly 4.3% of them seen once, and the ten largest clones take around 24%. Sequenced here: PBMCs, sampled 5 days after the yellow fever booster vaccination. These receptors all come from a man between 18 and 35 years old who received the YFV17D yellow fever vaccine.

In this sample, this clonotype turned up a few times. The chain employs TRBV20-1 and TRBJ2-1; D uncertain. The germline V and J ends were trimmed by 2 bases and 5 bases, with 7 bases remaining between them. The germline gives CDR1 DFQATT, CDR2 SNEGSKA (reference sequence). The CDR3 totals 12 residues. CDR3 residues: CSARKTNNEQFF. DNA for the CDR3: TGCAGTGCTAGAAAGACCAACAATGAGCAGTTCTTC.

In its sample, this clonotype was seen many times. This rearrangement joins TRBV5-1 to TRBJ2-5; D possibly corresponds to TRBD2 (6 bases). V gave up 6 bases and J gave up 5 bases, with 14 bases separating them. The CDR3 spans 13 residues. The germline gives CDR1 SGHRS, CDR2 YFSETQ. The CDR3 DNA follows: TGCGCCAGCAAGGACGGCGGGGTGGAGACCCAGTACTTC. Encoded protein: CASKDGGVETQYF. Using reference TRBV5-1 and TRBJ2-5 for the parts outside the CDR3, the full variable domain is KAGVTQTPRYLIKTRGQQVTLSCSPISGHRSVSWYQQTPGQGLQFLFEYFSETQRNKGNFPGRFSGRQFSNSRSEMNVSTLELGDSALYLCASKDGGVETQYFGPGTRLLVL.